This passage covers 27 T cell receptor beta chains from one sample sequenced in a study of shared clonotypes between healthy human individuals (TCRdb year 2020). Receptor amplification or capture employed the immunoSEQ multiplex PCR assay. The immuneACCESS repertoire file appears here via TCRdb, limited to in-frame rearrangements. These files lack a portion of the clones; in checked studies, under half of the deficit traces to unresolved V genes, and the cause of the others is not known. The sample table records about 2 million clones; over 85% of these occur just once. Of the sample, roughly 1% falls within the top ten clones. For the CD8 naive samples, CD45RO-negative cells were positively selected for CCR7, yielding a CD45RA+CCR7+ population from which TemRA cells were excluded. The source material was naive CD8+ T cells sorted from blood. The meaning of the sample's cell subset or site label: CD45RA+CCR7+. Receptor source: a man younger than 35 in good health.

Comment on this clone: Other DNA sequences in the same sample also yield this CDR3. V is TRBV5-6 and J is TRBJ2-1; the D gene is possibly TRBD2 (6 bases). Germline CDR1 SGHDT, CDR2 YYEEEE. The CDR3 is 14 residues long. Trimming pared 2 bases from V and 4 bases from J, leaving 10 bases between. The CDR3 sequence: CASSFGTLYNEQFF. The DNA for the CDR3 is TGTGCCAGCAGCTTCGGGACTCTGTACAATGAGCAGTTCTTC.

The chain has TRBV2 and TRBJ1-1; D is undetermined. The CDR3 runs to 12 residues. The germline V gene has CDR1 SNHLY and CDR2 FYNNEI. The germline V and J ends were trimmed by 3 bases and 3 bases, with 5 bases remaining between them. In nucleotides, the CDR3 is TGTGCCAGCAGTGACCAGGACACTGAAGCTTTCTTT. Its protein is CASSDQDTEAFF.

This sequence joins TRBV6-1 and TRBJ2-7, with TRBD1 matching 9 bases. The trim removed 3 bases at V and 4 bases at J, leaving 7 bases unmatched. This CDR3 comprises 15 residues. From germline, CDR1 is MNHNS and CDR2 SASEGT. The CDR3 reads CASSDLLGQGYEQYF. DNA of the CDR3: TGTGCCAGCAGTGACTTACTGGGACAGGGTTACGAGCAGTACTTC.

The chain joins TRBV5-4 to TRBJ2-7; tentatively, D is TRBD1 (6 bases). Trimming shortened V by 0 bases and J by 2 bases, and 15 bases separated the two germline ends. The CDR3 is 16 residues long. Looked up from germline, CDR1 is SGHNT and CDR2 is YYREEE (reference sequence). CDR3 in DNA: TGTGCCAGCAGCTTGGAACTTTCAGGGGTTACCTACGAGCAGTACTTC. Its protein product is CASSLELSGVTYEQYF.

Notes on this clone: The same CDR3 is also encoded by other DNA sequences in this sample. The genes are TRBV5-6 and TRBJ2-3; D uncertain. The germline V gene has CDR1 SGHDT and CDR2 YYEEEE. Deletions cut 2 bases from V and 3 bases from J, with 4 bases between. This CDR3 has 12 amino acids. CDR3 in DNA: TGTGCCAGCAGCTTTGGGACAGATACGCAGTATTTT. The encoded protein is CASSFGTDTQYF.

The gene calls are TRBV6-5 and TRBJ2-2, with D perhaps TRBD2 (7 bases). This CDR3 is built from 15 residues. V was clipped by 4 bases and J by 4 bases, with 13 bases between them. Germline-derived CDR1 and CDR2 are MNHEY and SVGAGI. This chain's CDR3 is CASSSRGAPTGELFF. In DNA form, the CDR3 reads TGTGCCAGCAGTTCACGGGGGGCCCCCACCGGGGAGCTGTTTTTT.

The chain carries TRBV2 and TRBJ2-1, with D possibly TRBD1 on 5 matching bases. This CDR3 is built from 15 residues. V lost 8 bases and J lost 6, with 20 bases in between. The germline V gene has CDR1 SNHLY and CDR2 FYNNEI. The CDR3 sequence: CASSLGQGVSNEQFF. DNA for the CDR3: TGTGCCAGCTCTTTGGGGCAGGGTGTTAGCAATGAGCAGTTCTTC.

This chain uses TRBV5-1 with TRBJ2-1, with 7 bases identical to TRBD2. The CDR3 length is 15 residues. The V segment lost 3 bases and the J segment 3 bases; nucleotides outside the gene matches: 6. Germline V gives CDR1 SGHRS, CDR2 YFSETQ. The CDR3 is CASSYNRDYYNEQFF. The DNA of the CDR3 is TGCGCCAGCAGCTACAACCGGGACTACTACAATGAGCAGTTCTTC.

CDR3 nucleotide sequence: TGCGCCAGCAGCCAAGAACGTGCGGGGGCGGCAGATACGCAGTATTTT. Translation gives CASSQERAGAADTQYF. V usage is TRBV4-1 and J usage is TRBJ2-3; possible D gene TRBD2, 7 bases. CDR1 and CDR2 from the germline V gene are MGHRA and YSYEKL. The CDR3 has 16 amino acids. Trimming removed 0 bases from V and 4 bases from J, with 14 bases in between.

The chain joins TRBV30 to TRBJ2-5; TRBD2 is a possible D gene (6 bases). CDR1 is GTSNPN and CDR2 is SVGIG in the germline V gene (reference sequence). CDR3 length: 14 residues. The V gene lost 5 bases and the J gene lost 5 bases, with 18 bases spanning the gap. CDR3 loop: CAWSGTQTWETQYF. CDR3 bases: TGTGCCTGGTCTGGGACTCAGACGTGGGAGACCCAGTACTTC.

The chain has TRBV7-9 and TRBJ2-3; 13 nucleotides line up with TRBD2. The CDR3 is 16 amino acids. Trimming cost V 5 bases and J 4 bases; bases outside gene matches: 6. Germline CDR1 and CDR2: SEHNR and FQNEAQ (reference sequence). CDR3 amino acids: CASSRTSGGNADTQYF. DNA of the CDR3: TGTGCCAGCAGCCGGACTAGCGGGGGAAACGCAGATACGCAGTATTTT.

The chain is built from TRBV5-4 and TRBJ2-1; possibly TRBD1 or TRBD2 for D (5 bases each). The CDR3 consists of 15 residues. The V end was cut by 4 bases, the J end by 0 bases, with 11 bases between. The germline CDR1 and CDR2 sequences are SGHNT and YYREEE (reference sequence). CDR3 DNA sequence: TGTGCCAGCAGCAATCGGGACCCCTCCTACAATGAGCAGTTCTTC. This gives the protein CASSNRDPSYNEQFF.

This chain links TRBV27 with TRBJ2-1; a weak D match, TRBD1 (6 bases). The CDR3 loop spans 15 amino acids. V lost 3 bases, J lost 2 bases, and 11 bases lay in between. Germline V CDR1 and CDR2: MNHEY, SMNVEV (reference sequence). CDR3 protein: CASSLSPGAYNEQFF. CDR3 DNA: TGTGCCAGCAGTTTGTCCCCAGGGGCCTACAATGAGCAGTTCTTC.

The chain couples TRBV2 to TRBJ2-7, with 7 bases identical to TRBD2. The junction had 10 bases not matched to a gene; V was cut back by 5 bases and J by 6 bases. This CDR3 comprises 14 residues. Germline loops: CDR1 SNHLY, CDR2 FYNNEI. For the CDR3, the DNA is TGTGCCAGCAGTCCCGTGGCGGGAGCAGTCGAGCAGTACTTC. It translates to CASSPVAGAVEQYF.

The chain combines TRBV5-1 with TRBJ1-5, with D hard to call. The V end lost 0 bases, the J end lost 3 bases, and 7 bases lay between the germline ends. The CDR3 has 14 amino acids. CDR1 and CDR2 from the germline V gene are SGHRS and YFSETQ. CDR3 in amino acids: CASSLGDNNQPQHF. CDR3 nucleotide sequence: TGCGCCAGCAGCTTGGGAGACAACAATCAGCCCCAGCATTTT.

In the case of this clone: The same CDR3 can be traced to other DNA sequences in this sample. The V gene is TRBV7-9, the J gene TRBJ2-7; no reliable D call. Germline V gene lookup returns CDR1 SEHNR and CDR2 FQNEAQ (reference sequence). The V and J ends lost 1 base and 6 bases respectively, with 7 bases between them. This CDR3 has 12 amino acids. CDR3 loop: CASSLDRAEQYF. Written as DNA, the CDR3 is TGTGCCAGCAGCTTAGACCGGGCCGAGCAGTACTTC. Variable domain in full (rest from reference TRBV7-9 and TRBJ2-7): DTGVSQNPRHKITKRGQNVTFRCDPISEHNRLYWYRQTLGQGPEFLTYFQNEAQLEKSRLLSDRFSAERPKGSFSTLEIQRTEQGDSAMYLCASSLDRAEQYFGPGTRLTVT.

CDR3 sequence (DNA): TGTGCCAGCAGTGAGTCAGGACAGGGAGTCTACGAGCAGTACTTC. This translates into CASSESGQGVYEQYF. The rearrangement joins TRBV2 to TRBJ2-7, with TRBD1 matching over 8 bases. CDR3 length: 15 amino acids. Germline loops: CDR1 SNHLY, CDR2 FYNNEI. J lost 3 bases, V lost 3 bases, and 7 bases had no gene match.

This clone was recorded only once. The V call is TRBV6-5, the J call TRBJ2-7; D might be TRBD2 (5 bases). Per the germline V gene, CDR1 is MNHEY and CDR2 is SVGAGI. This CDR3 contains 16 residues. With 0 bases removed from V and 2 bases from J, the gap between germline ends came to 14 bases. CDR3 sequence: CASSYSIGPRAYEQYF. CDR3 nucleotides: TGTGCCAGCAGTTACTCGATAGGTCCGAGGGCCTACGAGCAGTACTTC.

The chain couples TRBV11-2 to TRBJ2-3; 8 bases agree with TRBD2. The CDR3 loop spans 18 amino acids. V shed 4 bases, J shed 2 bases, and the junction held 14 bases outside the gene matches. Germline CDR1 reads SGHAT; CDR2 reads FQNNGV. This chain's CDR3 is CASSWAPGLGAITDTQYF. CDR3 sequence (DNA): TGTGCCAGCAGCTGGGCTCCGGGACTAGGAGCCATCACAGATACGCAGTATTTT.

This clone was counted a single time. V usage is TRBV6-1 and J usage is TRBJ2-7, with D possibly called TRBD1 or TRBD2 (5 bases each). Germline V gene data show CDR1 as MNHNS and CDR2 as SASEGT. Trimming pared 2 bases from V and 1 base from J, leaving 12 bases between. The CDR3 has 15 amino acids. The chain's CDR3 is CASSEREGRSYEQYF. CDR3 nucleotides: TGTGCCAGCAGTGAAAGAGAGGGACGGTCCTACGAGCAGTACTTC.

The chain links TRBV27 to TRBJ1-2; 8 bases are shared with TRBD1. V lost 5 bases, J lost 7 bases, and 6 bases stayed unmatched. CDR3 length equals 13 residues. Germline V CDR1 and CDR2: MNHEY, SMNVEV (reference sequence). This chain's CDR3 is CASSHRQGSGYTF. As DNA, the CDR3 is TGTGCCAGCAGTCATCGACAGGGGTCTGGCTACACCTTC.

The chain has TRBV7-9 and TRBJ2-7; 7 bases are shared with TRBD2. The germline gives CDR1 SEHNR, CDR2 FQNEAQ (reference sequence). The CDR3 loop spans 16 amino acids. The trim removed 5 bases at V and 0 bases at J, leaving 10 bases unmatched. The CDR3 loop is CASSPRLGLDSYEQYF. The CDR3 DNA reads as TGTGCCAGCAGCCCGCGTTTAGGACTAGACTCCTACGAGCAGTACTTC.

The chain combines TRBV6-1 with TRBJ2-7; tentatively, D is TRBD2 (6 bases). V lost 4 bases to trimming and J lost 7 bases, with 26 bases between them. Germline V gene sequence: CDR1 MNHNS, CDR2 SASEGT. This CDR3 contains 17 residues. This chain's CDR3 is CASSADRGAFGGREQYF. DNA for the CDR3: TGTGCCAGCAGTGCCGACAGAGGGGCTTTCGGGGGTAGGGAGCAGTACTTC.

The genes are TRBV6-1 and TRBJ2-7; tentatively, D is TRBD1 or TRBD2 (5 bases each). CDR1 and CDR2 (germline): MNHNS, SASEGT. The CDR3 contains 15 residues. Trimming shortened V by 3 bases and J by 3 bases, and 15 bases separated the two germline ends. CDR3 DNA sequence: TGTGCCAGCAGTGAGCTACAGGTTGGAGGCTACGAGCAGTACTTC. This encodes CASSELQVGGYEQYF.

The V call is TRBV19, the J call TRBJ2-7; 8 nucleotides line up with TRBD2. Trimming removed 3 bases from V and 4 bases from J; junction bases left unmatched: 5. CDR1 LNHDA and CDR2 SQIVND come from the germline V gene (reference sequence). The CDR3 extends over 14 amino acids. The CDR3 is CASSMGLVGYEQYF. The CDR3 nucleotides are TGTGCCAGTAGTATGGGACTAGTTGGATACGAGCAGTACTTC.

Only one count was recorded for this clone. The rearrangement joins TRBV27 to TRBJ2-1; the D is unclear. Trimming pared 7 bases from V and 9 bases from J, leaving 22 bases between. The CDR3 extends over 15 amino acids. Germline assignment: CDR1 MNHEY and CDR2 SMNVEV (reference sequence). For the CDR3, the DNA is TGTGCCAGCACCCTGGGGTCTCTGGGTAACGGTGAGCAGTTCTTC. Translated: CASTLGSLGNGEQFF.

With regard to this clone: The same CDR3 also results from other DNA sequences found in this sample. The gene calls are TRBV27 and TRBJ2-7, with 8 bases lining up with TRBD2. The CDR3 runs to 13 residues. The V and J ends lost 6 bases and 5 bases, in that order; junction bases with no gene match: 6. Per the germline V gene, CDR1 is MNHEY and CDR2 is SMNVEV (reference sequence). CDR3 loop: CASSLSGSNEQYF. In DNA, the CDR3 is TGTGCCAGCAGCCTAAGCGGGAGTAACGAGCAGTACTTC.